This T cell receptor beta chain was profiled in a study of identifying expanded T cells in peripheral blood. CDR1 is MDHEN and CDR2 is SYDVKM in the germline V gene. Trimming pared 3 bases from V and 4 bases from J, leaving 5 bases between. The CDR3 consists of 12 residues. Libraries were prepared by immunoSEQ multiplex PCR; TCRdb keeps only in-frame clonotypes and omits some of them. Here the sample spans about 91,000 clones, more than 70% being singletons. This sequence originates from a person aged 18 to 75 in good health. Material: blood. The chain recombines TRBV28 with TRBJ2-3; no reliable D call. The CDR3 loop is CASSLGADTQYF. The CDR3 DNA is TGTGCCAGCAGTTTGGGCGCAGATACGCAGTATTTT.